A single sample gave rise to the 16 T cell receptor beta chains below, sequenced in a study of blood T cells in healthy people across ages. Then a second PCR, running about 6 to 12 cycles, was carried out with a sample-barcoded 5' primer and a J-beta primer mix. TCRdb re-analysed the 5' RACE reads in MiXCR, keeping a single row per CDR3 protein. This repertoire shows over 700,000 distinct CDR3 sequences, more than 20% found once; its top ten account for more than 7.5%. The same data also went into a second study, on T cells of mothers and their children.

What was sequenced was blood. All receptors come from a boy aged 10-17 years in good health.

CDR3 loop: CASSLVAGMETEAFF. CDR3 bases: TGCGCCAGCAGCTTGGTGGCAGGGATGGAAACTGAAGCTTTCTTT. The chain employs TRBV5-1 and TRBJ1-1, with D maybe TRBD1 (5 bases). The CDR3 length is 15 residues. Germline CDR1 SGHRS, CDR2 YFSETQ. V was trimmed by 0 bases and J by 5 bases, leaving 14 bases between them. The full variable domain, rest sourced from reference TRBV5-1 and TRBJ1-1, is KAGVTQTPRYLIKTRGQQVTLSCSPISGHRSVSWYQQTPGQGLQFLFEYFSETQRNKGNFPGRFSGRQFSNSRSEMNVSTLELGDSALYLCASSLVAGMETEAFFGQGTRLTVV.

The rearrangement links TRBV11-3 to TRBJ2-2; D tentatively reads TRBD1 or TRBD2 (5 bases each). V was shortened by 6 bases and J by 2 bases, with 13 bases between the two germline ends. CDR3 length: 15 amino acids. CDR1 SGHNT and CDR2 YENEEA come from the germline V gene. The CDR3 protein is CASRPRDHNTGELFF. CDR3 nucleotides: TGTGCCAGCAGACCCCGGGACCACAACACCGGGGAGCTGTTTTTT.

This sequence joins TRBV20-1 and TRBJ1-2; 9 nucleotides line up with TRBD1. With V trimmed by 5 bases and J by 8 bases, 12 bases remained unmatched. This CDR3 contains 14 residues. Germline assignment: CDR1 DFQATT and CDR2 SNEGSKA (reference sequence). The CDR3 is CSASDRDRVHGYTF. The CDR3 DNA sequence: TGCAGTGCTTCTGACCGGGACAGGGTCCACGGCTACACCTTC.

This clonotype has more than one count but fewer than ten. V gene TRBV29-1 combines with J gene TRBJ1-4; D is uncertain. CDR1 is SQVTM and CDR2 is ANQGSEA in the germline V gene. V was clipped by 4 bases and J by 7 bases, with 13 bases between them. The CDR3 sequence is 13 residues long. The CDR3 is CSVGIIASEKLFF. CDR3 sequence (DNA): TGCAGCGTTGGCATTATAGCTAGTGAAAAACTGTTTTTT.

With respect to this clonotype: Sequence at one end of the junction differs from germline and may be a read error. This sequence joins TRBV7-3 and TRBJ2-1; TRBD2 agrees at 9 bases. The germline gives CDR1 SGHTA, CDR2 FQGTGA. CDR3 length equals 16 residues. In DNA, the CDR3 is TGTGCCAGCAGCCTAACCCGACTAGCGGTAAACAATGAGCAGTTCTTC. It is translated as CASSLTRLAVNNEQFF.

This clonotype has only a few counts. This sequence joins TRBV7-3 and TRBJ2-2; D is unclear. The CDR3 loop spans 14 amino acids. The V gene's germline CDR1 is SGHTA and CDR2 FQGTGA. V lost 1 base to trimming and J lost 6 bases, with 9 bases between them. CDR3 bases: TGTGCCAGCAGCTTAATAATTGAGTCCGGGGAGCTGTTTTTT. Translating it yields CASSLIIESGELFF.

This clonotype was observed a few times. The chain couples TRBV5-1 to TRBJ2-5; possibly TRBD1 for D (5 bases). The last part of the DNA fits TRBJ2-7 better; the J call may be wrong. The CDR3 contains 15 residues. Germline V gene sequence: CDR1 SGHRS, CDR2 YFSETQ. CDR3 amino acids: CASSPNSGNPYEQYF. DNA for the CDR3: TGCGCCAGCAGCCCGAATTCAGGGAATCCCTACGAGCAGTACTTC.

The V call is TRBV29-1, the J call TRBJ2-7, with D perhaps matching TRBD2 (6 bases). The germline V gene has CDR1 SQVTM and CDR2 ANQGSEA. The CDR3 is made up of 15 amino acids. Trimming stripped 6 bases from V and 4 bases from J, with 22 bases between. The CDR3 nucleotides are TGCAGCGTCGATGCCCCCGGGAGTGGGGGTTACGAGCAGTACTTC. This encodes CSVDAPGSGGYEQYF.

The gene calls are TRBV20-1 and TRBJ2-1; D possibly uses TRBD1 or TRBD2 (5 bases each). CDR3 size: 13 residues. In germline, CDR1 is DFQATT, CDR2 SNEGSKA (reference sequence). As DNA, the CDR3 is TGCAGCCCTTTGGGAGTGGGGCACAATGAGCAGTTCTTC. Its protein is CSPLGVGHNEQFF.

The chain recombines TRBV20-1 with TRBJ2-2; 8 bases line up with TRBD1. CDR1 is DFQATT and CDR2 is SNEGSKA in the germline V gene (reference sequence). The V gene end was trimmed by 0 bases and the J gene end by 0 bases; junction bases not matched to a gene: 12. This CDR3 spans 19 amino acids. CDR3 nucleotide sequence: TGCAGTGCTAGAGATTCCTCGAGGGACAGGCTCGCGAACACCGGGGAGCTGTTTTTT. This translates into CSARDSSRDRLANTGELFF.

The V gene is TRBV7-2, the J gene TRBJ2-3, with D possibly being TRBD2 (6 bases). In germline, CDR1 is SGHTA, CDR2 FQGNSA. Trimming took 4 bases from V and 3 from J, leaving 11 bases between them. This CDR3 contains 14 residues. The CDR3 here is CASSSRLGTDTQYF. The CDR3 DNA follows: TGTGCCAGCAGCTCTAGACTAGGGACAGATACGCAGTATTTT.

This rearrangement joins TRBV7-2 to TRBJ2-5, with TRBD1 matching over 9 bases. The CDR3 spans 15 residues. The junction had 5 bases not matched to a gene; V was cut back by 4 bases and J by 2 bases. Looked up from germline, CDR1 is SGHTA and CDR2 is FQGNSA. CDR3 DNA: TGTGCCAGCAGCTATCAGACAGGGGGGCAAGAGACCCAGTACTTC. Amino acid sequence: CASSYQTGGQETQYF.

This clonotype was counted at least ten times. The chain joins TRBV7-9 to TRBJ1-1, with unresolved D. CDR1 SEHNR and CDR2 FQNEAQ come from the germline V gene (reference sequence). V dropped 5 bases and J dropped 4 bases, with 11 bases sitting between them. This CDR3 has 13 amino acids. The CDR3 bases are TGTGCCAGCAGCCCGTCCGGAGGCACTGAAGCTTTCTTT. This encodes CASSPSGGTEAFF.

This sequence joins TRBV7-8 and TRBJ2-1; D not certain. V lost 1 base to trimming and J lost 7 bases, with 11 bases between them. CDR3 length: 14 residues. Germline V gene sequence: CDR1 SGHVS, CDR2 FQNEAQ. CDR3 nucleotides: TGTGCCAGCAGCTTAGTAAATGAAGAGAATGAGCAGTTCTTC. Residues: CASSLVNEENEQFF.

This clonotype was seen only a few times. The rearrangement uses TRBV20-1 and TRBJ2-5; D may be TRBD2 (5 bases). V lost 0 bases, J lost 2 bases, and 7 bases lay in between. The CDR3 has 13 residues. CDR1 is DFQATT and CDR2 is SNEGSKA in the germline V gene (reference sequence). The chain's CDR3 is CSARDWRQETQYF. As DNA, the CDR3 is TGCAGTGCTAGAGATTGGAGGCAAGAGACCCAGTACTTC.

This clonotype was counted a few times. In DNA form, the CDR3 reads TGTGCCAGCAGCTCGTACAGGGGGGCCAAAAACATTCAGTACTTC. Protein: CASSSYRGAKNIQYF. This chain connects TRBV7-2 to TRBJ2-4; 8 bases line up with TRBD1. In germline, CDR1 is SGHTA, CDR2 FQGNSA. This CDR3 has 15 amino acids. The V gene end was trimmed by 4 bases and the J gene end by 1 base; junction bases not matched to a gene: 3.